The clone carrying this T cell receptor beta chain was detected ten times or more. Its antigen is still unknown. The CDR3 covers 14 residues. V was trimmed by 6 bases and J by 4 bases, leaving 10 bases between them. Conversion of TCR transcripts into cDNA relied on 5'RACE template switching, which added a universal primer site and UMIs. Each CDR3 protein gets one entry after TCRdb re-called the 5' RACE reads with MiXCR. The sample records around 180,000 distinct CDR3 sequences, about 6.2% being singletons. The data originate from a study of T cells after yellow fever vaccination. General study results and limits: In post-booster samples, most primary-vaccination clones reappeared (approximately 96% CD4, approximately 91% CD8). Contaminating bulk clonotypes could be abundant in FACS-sorted repertoires.

The receptor was isolated from a man aged 18 to 30 who received the YFV17D yellow fever vaccine. The starting material was CD4+ T cells sorted from PBMCs, obtained on the day of the first yellow fever vaccination. The rearrangement uses TRBV12-3 or TRBV12-4 and TRBJ2-6; D remains unclear. CDR3 in DNA: TGTGCCAGCAGCACACGAACCGGGGCCAACGTCCTGACTTTC. It specifies CASSTRTGANVLTF.